A single sample gave rise to the 11 T cell receptor beta chains below, sequenced in a study of cytomegalovirus exposure and HLA in healthy donors. PCR employed 60 Vbeta and 13 Jbeta primers. Assay: immunoSEQ multiplex PCR; the TCRdb copy retains only in-frame clones and omits some. The data hold 200,000 to 250,000 clones, with about 74% observed a single time. Sequencing used PBMCs. Receptor source: a woman in her twenties or thirties in good health and CMV-seronegative.

In regard to this clone: One end of the junction does not line up with germline, which may come from a read error. The V call is TRBV5-4, the J call TRBJ2-5; 7 bases align to TRBD2. The germline V gene encodes CDR1 SGHNT and CDR2 YYREEE (reference sequence). The CDR3 extends over 17 amino acids. CDR3 nucleotides: TGTGACAGCAGCTTGGCCGTAGGACTAGACGGCTCAGAGACCCAGTACTTC. Protein product: CDSSLAVGLDGSETQYF.

The chain recombines TRBV2 with TRBJ1-1; the D gene is possibly TRBD1 (5 bases). The CDR3 has 13 residues. Germline V gives CDR1 SNHLY, CDR2 FYNNEI. Deletions cut 0 bases from V and 5 bases from J, with 7 bases between. The chain's CDR3 is CASSEADSTEAFF. The CDR3 region has the DNA TGTGCCAGCAGTGAAGCCGACAGTACTGAAGCTTTCTTT.

The rearrangement joins TRBV5-4 to TRBJ1-1; perhaps TRBD1 as D (5 bases). V was clipped by 0 bases and J by 0 bases, with 9 bases between them. This CDR3 has 15 residues. Germline CDR1 reads SGHNT; CDR2 reads YYREEE (reference sequence). The CDR3 bases are TGTGCCAGCAGCTTGGTAGGACACATGAACACTGAAGCTTTCTTT. It yields the protein CASSLVGHMNTEAFF.

This rearrangement joins TRBV5-1 to TRBJ1-1; D remains unclear. Germline CDR1 is SGHRS and CDR2 is YFSETQ. Trimming removed 4 bases at V and 5 bases at J, with 21 bases between. CDR3 length: 16 amino acids. The CDR3 reads CASSPLGERRSTEAFF. DNA of the CDR3: TGCGCCAGCAGCCCCCTCGGAGAACGGAGATCTACTGAAGCTTTCTTT.

This clone was seen only once. J is TRBJ2-1 and V is TRBV9, with D possibly matching TRBD2 (5 bases). Germline CDR1 reads SGDLS; CDR2 reads YYNGEE. Trimming shortened V by 0 bases and J by 3 bases, and 13 bases separated the two germline ends. This CDR3 is built from 16 residues. CDR3 DNA: TGTGCCAGCAGCGTAGTGGACGGGGTTTTCTACAATGAGCAGTTCTTC. Translated: CASSVVDGVFYNEQFF.

The chain employs TRBV7-9 and TRBJ1-1, with D possibly matching TRBD1 (6 bases). The V end lost 2 bases, the J end lost 1 base, and 8 bases lay between the germline ends. The germline gives CDR1 SEHNR, CDR2 FQNEAQ (reference sequence). CDR3 length: 14 amino acids. The CDR3 loop is CASSLQGRNTEAFF. CDR3 coding DNA: TGTGCCAGCAGCTTACAGGGGAGGAACACTGAAGCTTTCTTT.

V is TRBV30 and J is TRBJ1-2; no reliable D call. V was shortened by 4 bases and J by 8 bases, with 20 bases between the two germline ends. The CDR3 is 14 residues long. Germline assignment: CDR1 GTSNPN and CDR2 SVGIG (reference sequence). The CDR3 here is CAWISAAGYEGYTF. Here the CDR3 DNA reads TGTGCCTGGATAAGCGCCGCGGGATATGAGGGCTACACCTTC.

The chain employs TRBV30 and TRBJ2-1; maybe TRBD2 (6 bases). This CDR3 has 14 residues. Trimming shortened V by 2 bases and J by 4 bases, and 12 bases separated the two germline ends. Germline CDR1 is GTSNPN and CDR2 is SVGIG (reference sequence). The CDR3 nucleotides are TGTGCCTGGAGTTCGGGGGAGCGTTACAATGAGCAGTTCTTC. It yields the protein CAWSSGERYNEQFF.

V gene TRBV27 combines with J gene TRBJ2-7, with D possibly matching TRBD2 (6 bases). The germline V gene has CDR1 MNHEY and CDR2 SMNVEV (reference sequence). The length of the CDR3 is 14 residues. Trimming took 3 bases from V and 9 from J, leaving 18 bases between them. The CDR3 DNA reads as TGTGCCAGCAGTTTGAGGGACTCCGCCAGGGCGCAGTACTTC. Translated: CASSLRDSARAQYF.

The chain employs TRBV13 and TRBJ2-5; 9 bases line up with TRBD1. With V trimmed by 8 bases and J by 3 bases, 4 bases remained unmatched. Per germline, CDR1 PRHDT and CDR2 FYEKMQ (reference sequence). The length of the CDR3 is 13 residues. CDR3 sequence (DNA): TGTGCCAGCCGGGACAGGGAAGAAGAGACCCAGTACTTC. It yields the protein CASRDREEETQYF. Using reference TRBV13 and TRBJ2-5 for the parts outside the CDR3, the full variable domain is AAGVIQSPRHLIKEKRETATLKCYPIPRHDTVYWYQQGPGQDPQFLISFYEKMQSDKGSIPDRFSAQQFSDYHSELNMSSLELGDSALYFCASRDREEETQYFGPGTRLLVL.

The chain recombines TRBV18 with TRBJ1-5; a weak D match, TRBD1 (5 bases). V was trimmed by 6 bases and J by 6 bases, leaving 15 bases between them. This CDR3 region has 14 residues. CDR1 KGHSH and CDR2 LQKENI come from the germline V gene. In DNA form, the CDR3 reads TGTGCCAGCTCGGCTCAGGAGGGGAGTCAGCCCCAGCATTTT. Residues: CASSAQEGSQPQHF.